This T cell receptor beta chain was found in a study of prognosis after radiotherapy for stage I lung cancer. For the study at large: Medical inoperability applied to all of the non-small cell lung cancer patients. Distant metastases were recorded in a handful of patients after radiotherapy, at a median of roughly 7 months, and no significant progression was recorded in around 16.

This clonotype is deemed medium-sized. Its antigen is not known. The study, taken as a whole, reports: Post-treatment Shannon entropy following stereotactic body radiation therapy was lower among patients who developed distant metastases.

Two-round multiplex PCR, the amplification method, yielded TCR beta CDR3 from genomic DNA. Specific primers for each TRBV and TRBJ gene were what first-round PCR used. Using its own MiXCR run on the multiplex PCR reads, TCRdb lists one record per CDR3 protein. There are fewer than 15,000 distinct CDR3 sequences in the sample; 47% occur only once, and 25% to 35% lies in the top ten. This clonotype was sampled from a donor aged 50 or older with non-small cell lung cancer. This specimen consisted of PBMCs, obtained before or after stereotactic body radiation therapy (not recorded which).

This CDR3 reads CASSLVGGTEQFF. CDR3 in DNA: TGTGCCAGCAGCTTAGTGGGGGGGACTGAGCAGTTCTTC. This chain uses TRBV7-2 with TRBJ2-1, with TRBD2 matching over 7 bases. Losses at the gene ends were 1 base for V and 9 bases for J; bases not matched to a gene: 3. Germline lookup yields CDR1 SGHTA and CDR2 FQGNSA. The CDR3 runs 13 residues.